Listed here are 27 T cell receptor beta chains from one sample, sequenced in a study of beta chain features in type 1 diabetes (dated by TCRdb to the late 2010s). Library method: the immunoSEQ multiplex PCR assay. The entire amount of isolated RNA was reverse transcribed using the High Capacity cDNA Reverse Transcription Kit, so the sequenced TCRB transcripts were expressed ones. TCRdb took this table from immuneACCESS and kept in-frame rearrangements with V and J called. Such tables lack part of the clones; where checked against another copy, unresolved V genes explain under half of the gap, and the rest is unexplained. Here the sample has about 180,000 clones; approximately 13% occur a single time. Clones ranked in the top ten supply roughly 0.6% of the sample. The sequenced sample consisted of central memory CD4+ T cells from blood. These receptors all stem from a woman between 18 and 30 years old in good health.

This clone has just a few counts. The chain recombines TRBV15 with TRBJ2-7; 14 bases are shared with TRBD2. This CDR3 has 18 amino acids. J gave up 7 bases and V 0 bases, and 11 bases lay outside the gene matches. Germline-derived CDR1 and CDR2 are LNHNV and YYDKDF (reference sequence). The DNA for the CDR3 is TGTGCCACCAGCAGAGATCCTGTCCGGACTAGCGGGAGGCCAGAGCAGTACTTC. Residues: CATSRDPVRTSGRPEQYF.

The rearrangement uses TRBV2 and TRBJ1-1, with D tentatively TRBD1 (6 bases). The CDR3 has 13 amino acids. CDR1 and CDR2 from the germline V gene are SNHLY and FYNNEI. Trimming shortened V by 3 bases and J by 5 bases, and 10 bases separated the two germline ends. Written as DNA, the CDR3 is TGTGCCAGCAGTGACAGGGGTCGTACTGAAGCTTTCTTT. Translation: CASSDRGRTEAFF. The entire variable domain, with the rest obtained from reference TRBV2 and TRBJ1-1, is as follows: EPEVTQTPSHQVTQMGQEVILRCVPISNHLYFYWYRQILGQKVEFLVSFYNNEISEKSEIFDDQFSVERPDGSNFTLKIRSTKLEDSAMYFCASSDRGRTEAFFGQGTRLTVV.

In this sample, this clone turned up many times. The chain is built from TRBV4-1 and TRBJ2-1; 7 positions agree with TRBD2. The CDR3 contains 16 residues. Germline lookup yields CDR1 MGHRA and CDR2 YSYEKL. Unmatched junction bases numbered 12, after V lost 1 base and J lost 9 bases. The CDR3 nucleotides read TGCGCCAGCAGCCAAGGGTGGGGCGGGAGTCAGGGTGAGCAGTTCTTC. Its translation: CASSQGWGGSQGEQFF.

The chain employs TRBV7-6 and TRBJ2-7; 8 nucleotides line up with TRBD1. Germline V gives CDR1 SGHVS, CDR2 FNYEAQ. CDR3 length: 15 amino acids. The trim removed 7 bases at V and 2 bases at J, leaving 10 bases unmatched. As DNA, the CDR3 is TGTGCCAGCAACGGACAGGGATCAGGTCCCTACGAGCAGTACTTC. This sequence encodes CASNGQGSGPYEQYF.

This clone was seen more than once but under ten times. This chain joins TRBV4-3 and TRBJ2-5, with a tentative D call TRBD1 (6 bases). The CDR3 sequence is 14 residues long. Trimming removed 5 bases from V and 1 base from J, with 11 bases in between. In germline, CDR1 is LGHNA, CDR2 YSLEER. The CDR3: CASSEQGAQETQYF. The CDR3 DNA reads TGCGCCAGCAGCGAACAGGGAGCCCAAGAGACCCAGTACTTC.

The sample holds a few counts of this clone. The V call is TRBV27, the J call TRBJ2-7; TRBD2 matches 11 bases. Per germline, CDR1 MNHEY and CDR2 SMNVEV (reference sequence). V lost 5 bases to trimming and J lost 3 bases; unmatched junction nucleotides: 3. The CDR3 consists of 14 residues. CDR3 sequence: CASSTTSGNYEQYF. CDR3 nucleotide sequence: TGTGCCAGCAGTACGACTAGCGGGAACTACGAGCAGTACTTC.

The J gene is TRBJ2-5, the V gene TRBV7-9; TRBD2 agrees at 14 bases. The CDR3 spans 17 residues. Per the germline V gene, CDR1 is SEHNR and CDR2 is FQNEAQ (reference sequence). The J segment lost 3 bases and the V segment lost 7 bases, leaving 10 bases of the junction unmatched. CDR3 sequence reads: CASNSPGTSGSKETQYF. In nucleotides, the CDR3 is TGTGCCAGCAACTCACCAGGGACTAGCGGGAGTAAAGAGACCCAGTACTTC.

CDR3 DNA sequence: TGTGCCAGTAGACCTTCCCCCGGGGTCCCCGGGGAGCTGTTTTTT. This gives the protein CASRPSPGVPGELFF. The chain links TRBV19 to TRBJ2-2, with D perhaps matching TRBD2 (5 bases). The CDR3 has 15 residues. V was cut by 6 bases and J by 6 bases, with 17 bases left in between. In germline, CDR1 is LNHDA, CDR2 SQIVND (reference sequence).

Only a few counts were recorded for this clone. The V and J genes are TRBV5-1 and TRBJ1-4; 11 nucleotides line up with TRBD1. The V segment lost 0 bases and the J segment 10 bases; nucleotides outside the gene matches: 2. CDR1 is SGHRS, CDR2 YFSETQ, per germline. CDR3 length: 14 amino acids. DNA for the CDR3: TGCGCCAGCAGCTTGGAAGGGACAGGGGGAAAACTGTTTTTT. Its translation: CASSLEGTGGKLFF.

This clone was found a few times. The chain is built from TRBV7-9 and TRBJ2-7, with D perhaps matching TRBD1 (6 bases). The V gene lost 2 bases and the J gene lost 7 bases, with 12 bases spanning the gap. Germline V gene lookup returns CDR1 SEHNR and CDR2 FQNEAQ (reference sequence). The CDR3 loop spans 13 amino acids. The chain's CDR3 is CASSLIRTEEQYF. CDR3 nucleotides: TGTGCCAGCAGCTTAATAAGGACAGAGGAGCAGTACTTC.

The V gene is TRBV30, the J gene TRBJ1-2, with D tentatively TRBD1 (6 bases). The CDR3 is 16 residues long. Trimming took off 3 bases at V and 1 base at J, with 18 bases between the two ends. Germline-derived CDR1 and CDR2 are GTSNPN and SVGIG (reference sequence). The CDR3 protein is CAWSLGQYQFNYGYTF. The CDR3 DNA follows: TGTGCCTGGAGCCTTGGACAGTACCAATTTAACTATGGCTACACCTTC.

The sample holds a few counts of this clone. The V gene is TRBV5-1, the J gene TRBJ2-3; 9 bases are a match to TRBD1. The CDR3 is made up of 17 amino acids. The trim removed 1 base at V and 9 bases at J, leaving 15 bases unmatched. CDR1 SGHRS and CDR2 YFSETQ come from the germline V gene. CDR3 coding DNA: TGCGCCAGCAGCTTGCCAATCCCCGGGACAGGGCCCCTAACGCAGTATTTT. It yields the protein CASSLPIPGTGPLTQYF.

The chain joins TRBV19 to TRBJ1-2, with D hard to call. The CDR3 runs 13 residues. In germline, CDR1 is LNHDA, CDR2 SQIVND (reference sequence). Trimming cost V 5 bases and J 8 bases, with 15 bases left between them. Written as DNA, the CDR3 is TGTGCCAGTAGTCCCGTGCTAGAGGGAGGCTACACCTTC. This translates into CASSPVLEGGYTF. The whole variable domain, remainder taken from reference TRBV19 and TRBJ1-2, is DGGITQSPKYLFRKEGQNVTLSCEQNLNHDAMYWYRQDPGQGLRLIYYSQIVNDFQKGDIAEGYSVSREKKESFPLTVTSAQKNPTAFYLCASSPVLEGGYTFGSGTRLTVV.

This clone has a handful of counts. The rearrangement uses TRBV30 and TRBJ1-5, with a tentative D call TRBD1 (6 bases). CDR1 GTSNPN and CDR2 SVGIG come from the germline V gene (reference sequence). This CDR3 is 12 amino acids long. V lost 7 bases to trimming and J lost 4 bases, with 11 bases between them. Written as DNA, the CDR3 is TGTGCCTTCAACAGGGTTAATCAGCCCCAGCATTTT. Translation: CAFNRVNQPQHF.

The gene calls are TRBV7-3 and TRBJ1-1; D is undetermined. The CDR3 spans 13 residues. The ends were cut back, 5 bases at V and 1 base at J, with 8 bases in the middle. Germline V gene sequence: CDR1 SGHTA, CDR2 FQGTGA. This chain's CDR3 is CASSAQQNTEAFF. As DNA, the CDR3 is TGTGCCAGCAGCGCCCAACAGAACACTGAAGCTTTCTTT.

The chain recombines TRBV28 with TRBJ2-7, with TRBD1 as a possible D gene (6 bases). Per the germline V gene, CDR1 is MDHEN and CDR2 is SYDVKM. Trimming left V 1 base short and J 2 bases short, with 9 bases between. The CDR3 extends over 14 amino acids. DNA of the CDR3: TGTGCCAGCAGTTTATTCAGGGGCGCCTACGAGCAGTACTTC. Protein sequence: CASSLFRGAYEQYF.

The chain is built from TRBV9 and TRBJ1-2; 10 bases agree with TRBD1. The ends lost 0 bases at V and 6 bases at J; junction bases unmatched: 8. Germline values: CDR1 SGDLS, CDR2 YYNGEE. The CDR3 runs 16 residues. This chain's CDR3 is CASSVGGAGTGDGYTF. The CDR3, as DNA: TGTGCCAGCAGCGTAGGGGGAGCCGGGACAGGGGATGGCTACACCTTC. The variable domain in full, with the rest retrieved from reference TRBV9 and TRBJ1-2, is DSGVTQTPKHLITATGQRVTLRCSPRSGDLSVYWYQQSLDQGLQFLIQYYNGEERAKGNILERFSAQQFPDLHSELNLSSLELGDSALYFCASSVGGAGTGDGYTFGSGTRLTVV.

The sample holds a few counts of this clone. The V and J genes are TRBV5-1 and TRBJ1-2, with TRBD1 matching 10 bases. The CDR3 is 15 amino acids. Trimming at V came to 0 bases and at J to 2 bases, leaving 1 base not matched to a gene. From germline, CDR1 is SGHRS and CDR2 YFSETQ. CDR3 loop: CASSLVTGGNYGYTF. Here the CDR3 DNA reads TGCGCCAGCAGCTTGGTGACAGGGGGCAACTATGGCTACACCTTC.

In its sample, this clone was seen a few times. V gene TRBV7-2 combines with J gene TRBJ2-4, with D possibly matching TRBD1 (6 bases). Germline lookup yields CDR1 SGHTA and CDR2 FQGNSA. With 0 bases removed from V and 8 bases from J, the gap between germline ends came to 14 bases. The CDR3 runs to 15 residues. The DNA for the CDR3 is TGTGCCAGCAGCTTAGCCGCCAGGGGTTTAGACATTCAGTACTTC. Its protein is CASSLAARGLDIQYF.

This clone appeared a few times. V is TRBV19 and J is TRBJ2-6, with 8 nucleotides matching TRBD1. The CDR3 spans 14 residues. CDR1 and CDR2 from the germline V gene are LNHDA and SQIVND (reference sequence). Trimming took 2 bases from V and 8 from J; bases not matched to a gene: 2. CDR3 nucleotides: TGTGCCAGTAGTATAACAGGGGGGACCAACGTCCTGACTTTC. Its translation: CASSITGGTNVLTF. The variable domain in full, with the rest retrieved from reference TRBV19 and TRBJ2-6, is DGGITQSPKYLFRKEGQNVTLSCEQNLNHDAMYWYRQDPGQGLRLIYYSQIVNDFQKGDIAEGYSVSREKKESFPLTVTSAQKNPTAFYLCASSITGGTNVLTFGAGSRLTVL.

This clone was counted only a few times. The genes are TRBV7-2 and TRBJ2-7, with 7 bases matching TRBD2. The V gene end was trimmed by 2 bases and the J gene end by 0 bases; junction bases not matched to a gene: 7. This CDR3 region has 16 residues. From germline, CDR1 is SGHTA and CDR2 FQGNSA. The CDR3 coding sequence is TGTGCCAGCAGCTTAAATGGCGGGAGCCCCTCCTACGAGCAGTACTTC. Translation: CASSLNGGSPSYEQYF.

The gene calls are TRBV5-1 and TRBJ2-3; TRBD2 matches 10 bases. Germline V gene data show CDR1 as SGHRS and CDR2 as YFSETQ. This CDR3 has 16 residues. J lost 5 bases, V lost 4 bases, and 10 bases had no gene match. The CDR3 loop is CASSGASGSGGDTQYF. The CDR3, as DNA: TGCGCCAGCAGCGGGGCTAGCGGGAGCGGTGGAGATACGCAGTATTTT.

This clone was counted a few times. The V gene is TRBV11-3, the J gene TRBJ1-1; unclear D gene. V was trimmed by 5 bases and J by 0 bases, leaving 7 bases between them. CDR1 and CDR2 from the germline V gene are SGHNT and YENEEA. The CDR3 totals 13 residues. In DNA, the CDR3 is TGTGCCAGCAGCCTACTAGTGAACACTGAAGCTTTCTTT. Protein: CASSLLVNTEAFF. Together with reference TRBV11-3 and TRBJ1-1, the CDR3 gives the full variable domain: EAGVVQSPRYKIIEKKQPVAFWCNPISGHNTLYWYLQNLGQGPELLIRYENEEAVDDSQLPKDRFSAERLKGVDSTLKIQPAELGDSAVYLCASSLLVNTEAFFGQGTRLTVV.

V and J are TRBV28 and TRBJ2-7; TRBD1 matches at 9 bases. Trimming at V came to 6 bases and at J to 3 bases, leaving 9 bases not matched to a gene. The CDR3 consists of 15 residues. Germline loops: CDR1 MDHEN, CDR2 SYDVKM. The CDR3 loop is CASSPPGQGDYEQYF. The CDR3 nucleotides read TGTGCCAGCAGCCCCCCGGGACAGGGTGACTACGAGCAGTACTTC.

The chain links TRBV27 to TRBJ1-2; TRBD1 might be the D (6 bases). CDR3 length: 18 amino acids. V gave up 5 bases and J gave up 4 bases, with 26 bases separating them. The germline CDR1 and CDR2 sequences are MNHEY and SMNVEV (reference sequence). CDR3 sequence (DNA): TGTGCCAGCAGTATCCGGGGGGACACCTCTCGCCGGGGCTATGGCTACACCTTC. Translated, it gives CASSIRGDTSRRGYGYTF.

V usage is TRBV5-1 and J usage is TRBJ2-5, with TRBD2 matching over 7 bases. Germline loops: CDR1 SGHRS, CDR2 YFSETQ. The trim removed 4 bases at V and 1 base at J, leaving 10 bases unmatched. The CDR3 covers 16 residues. The CDR3 reads CASSQPGRLAQETQYF. The CDR3 DNA follows: TGCGCCAGCAGCCAACCCGGGAGGCTCGCCCAAGAGACCCAGTACTTC.

This clone was observed a handful of times. This chain links TRBV29-1 with TRBJ1-2, with 9 bases fitting TRBD1. The CDR3 runs to 13 residues. Germline CDR1 SQVTM, CDR2 ANQGSEA. V gave up 6 bases and J gave up 8 bases; unmatched junction bases: 10. The CDR3: CSVDRGFVGGYTF. Written as DNA, the CDR3 is TGCAGCGTCGACAGGGGGTTTGTAGGGGGCTACACCTTC.